These 19 T cell receptor beta chains originate from one sample sequenced in a study of post-analysis software for immune sequencing data. The study, taken as a whole, reports: When patients were compared with controls, about 5 TRBV segments were more frequent, TRBV5-6, TRBV5-1 and TRBV20-1 among them.

Unique molecular identifiers tagged the TCR beta cDNA libraries. TCRdb reanalysed the PCR reads using MiXCR and keeps one entry per CDR3 protein. The top ten clones hold 6% of a sample with roughly 540,000 distinct CDR3 sequences, around a third of them seen once. These receptors have no known antigen. The sequenced sample consisted of blood. These receptors all stem from a girl aged 2-17 years with multiple sclerosis.

The V call is TRBV20-1, the J call TRBJ1-5; 8 positions match TRBD1. Per the germline V gene, CDR1 is DFQATT and CDR2 is SNEGSKA (reference sequence). The CDR3 totals 14 residues. Trimming removed 3 bases from V and 6 bases from J; junction bases left unmatched: 7. This chain's CDR3 is CSASVLGQGQPQHF. The DNA of the CDR3 is TGCAGTGCTAGCGTCCTCGGACAGGGTCAGCCCCAGCATTTT.

The chain employs TRBV5-6 and TRBJ1-5, with unresolved D. CDR1 is SGHDT and CDR2 is YYEEEE in the germline V gene. Between the trimmed V and J ends, which lost 0 bases and 5 bases, there was a span of 12 bases. The CDR3 runs 15 residues. CDR3 loop: CASSLAGERDQPQHF. CDR3 sequence (DNA): TGTGCCAGCAGCTTGGCTGGGGAAAGGGATCAGCCCCAGCATTTT.

There are a few counts of this clonotype. This chain uses TRBV7-2 with TRBJ2-1, with D tentatively TRBD1 (6 bases). The CDR3 extends over 14 amino acids. The germline V gene has CDR1 SGHTA and CDR2 FQGNSA. Trimming removed 5 bases at V and 5 bases at J, with 13 bases between. DNA of the CDR3: TGTGCCAGCAGCCGTCGGGACAAGCACAATGAGCAGTTCTTC. Amino acids: CASSRRDKHNEQFF.

This clonotype has just a few counts. The chain couples TRBV20-1 to TRBJ2-1, with a possible D match to TRBD2 (6 bases). Germline V lookup: CDR1 DFQATT, CDR2 SNEGSKA (reference sequence). The CDR3 runs to 15 residues. With 6 bases removed from V and 4 bases from J, the gap between germline ends came to 19 bases. The CDR3 bases are TGCAGTGCCCGGCAAGAACGGGGGTCGTACAATGAGCAGTTCTTC. As protein: CSARQERGSYNEQFF.

V and J are TRBV12-3 or TRBV12-4 and TRBJ2-2, with D tentatively TRBD1 (6 bases). The CDR3 consists of 16 residues. V lost 4 bases and J 6 bases, leaving 18 bases between the germline ends. CDR3 loop: CASSYNRDGVAGELFF. CDR3 nucleotide sequence: TGTGCCAGCAGTTATAACAGGGACGGGGTAGCCGGGGAGCTGTTTTTT.

In this sample, this clonotype turned up a few times. The J gene is TRBJ2-1, the V gene TRBV24-1; possible D gene TRBD1, 6 bases. The CDR3 sequence is 15 residues long. Germline CDR1 is KGHDR and CDR2 is SFDVKD. The V gene lost 3 bases and the J gene lost 3 bases, with 11 bases spanning the gap. As DNA, the CDR3 is TGTGCCACCAGTGATGGAAACAGGGTCTACAATGAGCAGTTCTTC. It specifies CATSDGNRVYNEQFF.

A few counts support this clonotype. The chain has TRBV6-5 and TRBJ2-5; 10 positions agree with TRBD1. Germline values: CDR1 MNHEY, CDR2 SVGAGI. The CDR3 is 14 residues long. V lost 9 bases to trimming and J lost 3 bases; unmatched junction nucleotides: 7. The CDR3 region has the DNA TGTGCCAGTCCACCGGGACAGGGGAAAGAGACCCAGTACTTC. This gives the protein CASPPGQGKETQYF.

The sample holds a few counts of this clonotype. V usage is TRBV9 and J usage is TRBJ2-5; 7 bases match TRBD2. Germline values: CDR1 SGDLS, CDR2 YYNGEE. Losses at the gene ends were 4 bases for V and 2 bases for J; bases not matched to a gene: 17. CDR3 length: 18 amino acids. The CDR3 sequence: CASSPYPRVAGPQETQYF. CDR3 in DNA: TGTGCCAGCAGCCCCTACCCGAGGGTAGCGGGCCCACAAGAGACCCAGTACTTC. Complete variable domain (other parts from reference TRBV9 and TRBJ2-5): DSGVTQTPKHLITATGQRVTLRCSPRSGDLSVYWYQQSLDQGLQFLIQYYNGEERAKGNILERFSAQQFPDLHSELNLSSLELGDSALYFCASSPYPRVAGPQETQYFGPGTRLLVL.

This clonotype was detected many times. The rearrangement joins TRBV12-3 or TRBV12-4 to TRBJ2-7; 7 bases align to TRBD2. This CDR3 contains 12 residues. J lost 7 bases, V lost 4 bases, and 4 bases had no gene match. The CDR3 DNA reads as TGTGCCAGCAGTTCTCTACTAGCGGAGCAGTACTTC. Its translation: CASSSLLAEQYF.

A few counts support this clonotype. The V and J genes are TRBV7-3 and TRBJ2-1; 9 nucleotides match TRBD2. The CDR3 length is 16 residues. Germline CDR1 is SGHTA and CDR2 is FQGTGA. V lost 5 bases to trimming and J lost 4 bases; unmatched junction nucleotides: 9. CDR3 sequence (DNA): TGTGCCAGCAGCCTGTCGCTAGCGGGGCTTTACAATGAGCAGTTCTTC. It translates to CASSLSLAGLYNEQFF.

This clonotype was observed a few times. The rearrangement links TRBV29-1 to TRBJ2-7, with D possibly being TRBD2 (6 bases). Germline V gene lookup returns CDR1 SQVTM and CDR2 ANQGSEA. V was shortened by 0 bases and J by 7 bases, with 22 bases between the two germline ends. CDR3 size: 16 residues. CDR3 in amino acids: CSVEDFRGTGAGEQYF. As DNA, the CDR3 is TGCAGCGTTGAAGATTTTCGAGGGACTGGTGCGGGGGAGCAGTACTTC.

The chain couples TRBV4-1 to TRBJ2-3; 8 bases are a match to TRBD1. The length of the CDR3 is 15 residues. The junction had 5 bases not matched to a gene; V was cut back by 4 bases and J by 2 bases. The germline CDR1 and CDR2 sequences are MGHRA and YSYEKL. The CDR3 loop reads CASSRAGGITDTQYF. In DNA, the CDR3 is TGCGCCAGCAGCCGAGCAGGGGGCATCACAGATACGCAGTATTTT.

The chain couples TRBV20-1 to TRBJ2-6; possible D gene TRBD1, 6 bases. Trimming took 4 bases from V and 0 from J, leaving 7 bases between them. The CDR3 covers 14 residues. The germline CDR1 and CDR2 sequences are DFQATT and SNEGSKA (reference sequence). CDR3 residues: CSATGVSGANVLTF. In DNA, the CDR3 is TGCAGTGCTACAGGGGTCTCTGGGGCCAACGTCCTGACTTTC.

This clonotype was detected a few times. CDR3 in DNA: TGTGCCATCAGTGGCCGGGACAGCAATCAGCCCCAGCATTTT. Amino acids: CAISGRDSNQPQHF. The chain combines TRBV10-3 with TRBJ1-5, with D possibly matching TRBD1 (5 bases). Trimming pared 4 bases from V and 1 base from J, leaving 8 bases between. The CDR3 is 14 amino acids. Germline loops: CDR1 ENHRY, CDR2 SYGVKD.

The rearrangement links TRBV9 to TRBJ2-5; the match to TRBD2 covers 9 bases. Germline CDR1 is SGDLS and CDR2 is YYNGEE. Trimming took 0 bases from V and 5 from J; bases not matched to a gene: 11. The CDR3 consists of 17 residues. DNA for the CDR3: TGTGCCAGCAGCGTAGTTAGCGGGGGCTGGGGGACGGAGACCCAGTACTTC. It specifies CASSVVSGGWGTETQYF.

This chain connects TRBV15 to TRBJ2-5; D is possibly TRBD1 (6 bases). V was pared by 4 bases and J by 5 bases, with 8 bases between. Germline values: CDR1 LNHNV, CDR2 YYDKDF (reference sequence). The CDR3 totals 12 residues. The CDR3 DNA sequence: TGTGCCACCAGCAAGCAGGGGGAGACCCAGTACTTC. It is translated as CATSKQGETQYF. Complete variable domain (other parts from reference TRBV15 and TRBJ2-5): DAMVIQNPRYQVTQFGKPVTLSCSQTLNHNVMYWYQQKSSQAPKLLFHYYDKDFNNEADTPDNFQSRRPNTSFCFLDIRSPGLGDTAMYLCATSKQGETQYFGPGTRLLVL.

This rearrangement joins TRBV12-3 or TRBV12-4 to TRBJ2-7; D gene uncertain. Trimming stripped 1 base from V and 3 bases from J, with 10 bases between. CDR3 length: 14 residues. The CDR3 DNA reads TGTGCCAGCAGTTTAGGTCCTGGGAACTACGAGCAGTACTTC. Translation: CASSLGPGNYEQYF.

This chain uses TRBV24-1 with TRBJ1-5, with unresolved D. Trimming stripped 4 bases from V and 6 bases from J, with 12 bases between. Germline assignment: CDR1 KGHDR and CDR2 SFDVKD. This CDR3 has 14 residues. The CDR3 sequence: CATSEPPSSQPQHF. As DNA, the CDR3 is TGTGCCACCAGTGAACCCCCCTCTAGTCAGCCCCAGCATTTT.

The CDR3 nucleotides are TGTGCCGGCACACTAGCGGGGGGTTACGGGCAGTACTTC. Translating it yields CAGTLAGGYGQYF. The rearrangement uses TRBV6-6 and TRBJ2-5; TRBD2 matches at 12 bases. In germline, CDR1 is MNHNY, CDR2 SVGAGI (reference sequence). V lost 11 bases and J lost 11; bases outside the gene matches: 12. CDR3 length: 13 amino acids.